The source of this T cell receptor beta chain is a study of blood T cell repertoires in COVID-19 (TCRdb year 2020). In the study overall: Samples covering the acute and convalescent phases of COVID-19 were provided by collaborators in the United States, Italy and Spain. The repertoires were released in a freely available public database meant as a resource for research on the immune response to SARS-CoV-2. The material from the prospective study consisted of cDNA or gDNA derived from T cells, B-cell-depleted T cells, or PBMCs. Samples were obtained from the ongoing ImmuneRACE study (first 160 participants) and from 1,254 subjects provided by 6 global collaborators. Deeply sampled blood TCRbeta repertoires from subjects exposed to, actively infected with, or recovered from COVID-19 were included in the dataset. The sample metadata nearly always contained a de-identified subject ID, COVID-19 status, age in years and sex. Where available, HLA class I and class II types were obtained from metadata supplied by the sample provider rather than from assay-based typing.

The CDR1 and CDR2 encoded by the germline V gene are MDHEN and SYDVKM. Unmatched junction bases come to 8, with V trimmed by 7 bases and J by 4 bases. Inclusive of the bounding cysteine and phenylalanine, the CDR3 is 16 residues long. The entry retains the CDR3 DNA only, 48 bases that are in frame from base 1. Enrolling through a virtual design, the prospective study's participants ranged in age from roughly 18 to 90 years and lived across 20 to 25 United States geographic areas. In the prospective study, participants were assigned to cohorts based on the clinical history participants reported in a screening survey and a study questionnaire. In the prospective study, mobile phlebotomists collected whole blood, serum and a nasopharyngeal or oropharyngeal swab from each participant. Over a roughly 2-month period, participants in the prospective study had the option of providing additional blood draws and questionnaires. Blood samples from the prospective study were shipped frozen or at room temperature prior to DNA extraction.

TCRbeta CDR3 regions were amplified from genomic DNA using the immunoSEQ Assay, a bias-controlled multiplex PCR. On the study's bioinformatics: The number of nucleated cells in each sample was estimated by amplification of reference gene primers within the assay. To quantify the absolute abundance of each unique TCRbeta CDR3 rearrangement, sequence reads were collapsed and filtered. For each sample, productive Simpson clonality was calculated as the square root of Simpson's diversity index over productive rearrangements. TCRdb took this table from immuneACCESS and kept in-frame rearrangements with V and J called. Such tables lack part of the clones; where checked against another copy, unresolved V genes explain under half of the gap, and the rest is unexplained. V, J and clone size are those of that table, while D and trimming were read from the DNA. This sample lists about 200,000 clones; more than 70% were detected once. 5.6% of the sample comes from the top ten.

The paper's findings and limits, for the study overall: The quantity of clinical and demographic metadata differed by source and by participant and was supplied without curation.

Of note for this clone: This clone's antigen is unknown. Per-nucleotide qualities are absent, and no much larger clonotype sits a single base away.

The V gene is TRBV28 and the J gene is TRBJ2-2; 11 central nucleotides agree with TRBD2. This receptor was obtained from a man in his forties with acute COVID-19. Material: PBMCs or T cells enriched from blood (not recorded which). The CDR3 reads as follows: CASIIGTSGGTGELFF. The sequence in DNA is TGTGCCAGCATCATAGGGACTAGCGGAGGCACCGGGGAGCTGTTTTTT.